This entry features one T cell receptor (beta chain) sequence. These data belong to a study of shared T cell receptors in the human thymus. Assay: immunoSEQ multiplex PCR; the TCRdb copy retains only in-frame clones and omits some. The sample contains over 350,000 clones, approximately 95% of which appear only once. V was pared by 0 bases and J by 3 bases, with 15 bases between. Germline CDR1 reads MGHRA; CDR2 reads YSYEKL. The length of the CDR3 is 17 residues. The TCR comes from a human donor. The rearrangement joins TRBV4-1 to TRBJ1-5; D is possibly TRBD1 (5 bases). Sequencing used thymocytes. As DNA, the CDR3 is TGCGCCAGCAGCCAAGAAGGGGAGGGACGGATCAATCAGCCCCAGCATTTT. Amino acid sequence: CASSQEGEGRINQPQHF.